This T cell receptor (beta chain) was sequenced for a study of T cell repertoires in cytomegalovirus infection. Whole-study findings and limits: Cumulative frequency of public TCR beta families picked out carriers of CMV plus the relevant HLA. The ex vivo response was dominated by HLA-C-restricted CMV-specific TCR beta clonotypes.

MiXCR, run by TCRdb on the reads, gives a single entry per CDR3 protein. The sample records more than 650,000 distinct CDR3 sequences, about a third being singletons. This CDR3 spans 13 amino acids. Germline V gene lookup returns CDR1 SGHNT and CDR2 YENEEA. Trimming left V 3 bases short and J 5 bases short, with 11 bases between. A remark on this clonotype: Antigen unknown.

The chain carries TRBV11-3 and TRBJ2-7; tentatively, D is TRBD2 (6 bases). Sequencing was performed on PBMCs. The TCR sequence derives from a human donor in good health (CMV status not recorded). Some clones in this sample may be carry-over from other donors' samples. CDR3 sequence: CASSFQEGDEQYF. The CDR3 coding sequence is TGTGCCAGCAGCTTCCAGGAGGGAGACGAGCAGTACTTC.